This TCR beta chain came from a study of cytomegalovirus exposure and HLA in healthy donors. The PCR made use of 60 Vbeta and 13 Jbeta primers. The protocol was immunoSEQ multiplex PCR, while the TCRdb copy is restricted to in-frame clones and leaves out a portion. The sample contains about 45,000 clones, roughly 87% of which appear only once. This TCR came from a woman aged 40-49 years in good health and CMV-seropositive. Sequencing was done on a sample of PBMCs.

In DNA, the CDR3 is TGTGCCAGCTGGAGACAGGGGTCGGCCTACGAGCAGTACTTC. Translation gives CASWRQGSAYEQYF. V usage is TRBV27 and J usage is TRBJ2-7; 8 bases line up with TRBD1. Germline V CDR1 and CDR2: MNHEY, SMNVEV (reference sequence). Unmatched junction bases numbered 8, after V lost 8 bases and J lost 2 bases. The CDR3 is 14 amino acids.